This T cell receptor beta chain was documented in a study of T-cell reconstitution after alpha-beta-depleted transplantation in children. Unique molecular identifiers were incorporated when the TCRbeta library was constructed. Each CDR3 protein gets one entry after TCRdb re-called the PCR reads with MiXCR. The sample lists about 310,000 distinct CDR3 sequences; over 20% were seen once. Study-wide points: Several hundred expanded graft clones reportedly supplied alpha-beta T cells about two months after transplant. Some patients' high day-60 TCRbeta diversity was traced to surviving recipient T cells and thymic progenitors. Newly produced T cells mostly accounted for T-cell counts and diversity one year post-transplant.

V was clipped by 4 bases and J by 3 bases, with 9 bases between them. The CDR3 runs 14 residues. Germline V CDR1 and CDR2: SNHLY, FYNNEI. Comments on this clonotype: Its specificity is not known.

V usage is TRBV2 and J usage is TRBJ2-2; unclear D gene. This receptor was obtained from a male patient aged 10 to 17 who had a stem cell transplant for acute lymphoblastic leukemia, so the T cells may come from the graft donor. Sequencing was performed on PBMCs, mostly from graft donor cells, taken 180 days after TCRalphabeta/CD19-depleted stem cell transplant. As DNA, the CDR3 is TGTGCCAGCAGTGTAGAGACCTACACCGGGGAGCTGTTTTTT. Translation: CASSVETYTGELFF.